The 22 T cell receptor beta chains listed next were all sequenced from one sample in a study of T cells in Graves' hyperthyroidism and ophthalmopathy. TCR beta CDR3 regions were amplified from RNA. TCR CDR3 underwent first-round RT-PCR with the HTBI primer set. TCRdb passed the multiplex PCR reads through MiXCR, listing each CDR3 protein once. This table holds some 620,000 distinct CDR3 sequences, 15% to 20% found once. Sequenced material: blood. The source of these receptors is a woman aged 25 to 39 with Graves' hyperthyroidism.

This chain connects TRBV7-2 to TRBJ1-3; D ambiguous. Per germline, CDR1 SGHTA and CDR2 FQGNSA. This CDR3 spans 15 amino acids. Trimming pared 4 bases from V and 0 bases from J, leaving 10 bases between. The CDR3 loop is CASSSPEFSGNTIYF. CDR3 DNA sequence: TGTGCCAGCAGCTCCCCAGAGTTCTCTGGAAACACCATATATTTT.

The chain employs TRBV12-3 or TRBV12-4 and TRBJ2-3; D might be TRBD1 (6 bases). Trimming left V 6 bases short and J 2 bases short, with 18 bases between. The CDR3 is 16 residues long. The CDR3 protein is CASSIRPGHHTDTQYF. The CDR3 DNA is TGTGCCAGCAGCATCAGACCGGGACACCACACAGATACGCAGTATTTT.

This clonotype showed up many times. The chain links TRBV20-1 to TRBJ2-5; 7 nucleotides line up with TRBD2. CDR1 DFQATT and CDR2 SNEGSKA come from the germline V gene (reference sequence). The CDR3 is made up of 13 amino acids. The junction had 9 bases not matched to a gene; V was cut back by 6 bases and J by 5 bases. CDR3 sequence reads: CSAEGRGGETQYF. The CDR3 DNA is TGCAGTGCGGAGGGGAGGGGAGGGGAGACCCAGTACTTC.

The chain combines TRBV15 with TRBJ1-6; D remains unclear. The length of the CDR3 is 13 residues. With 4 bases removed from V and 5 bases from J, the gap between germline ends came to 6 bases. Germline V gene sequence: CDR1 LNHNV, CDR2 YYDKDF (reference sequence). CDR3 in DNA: TGTGCCACCAGCACGACAAATAATTCACCCCTCCACTTT. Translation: CATSTTNNSPLHF.

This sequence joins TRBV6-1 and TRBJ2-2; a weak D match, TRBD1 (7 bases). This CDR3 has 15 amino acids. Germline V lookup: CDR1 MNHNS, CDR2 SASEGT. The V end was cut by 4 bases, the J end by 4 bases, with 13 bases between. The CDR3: CASSGRGPVTGELFF. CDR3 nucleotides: TGTGCCAGCAGTGGGAGGGGGCCGGTCACCGGGGAGCTGTTTTTT.

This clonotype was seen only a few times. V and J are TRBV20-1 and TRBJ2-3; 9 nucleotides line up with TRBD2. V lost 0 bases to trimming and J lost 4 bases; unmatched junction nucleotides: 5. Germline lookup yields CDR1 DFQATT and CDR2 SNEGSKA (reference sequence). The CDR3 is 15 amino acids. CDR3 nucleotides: TGCAGTGCTAGAGAGATAGCGGGAGTTCCAGATACGCAGTATTTT. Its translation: CSAREIAGVPDTQYF.

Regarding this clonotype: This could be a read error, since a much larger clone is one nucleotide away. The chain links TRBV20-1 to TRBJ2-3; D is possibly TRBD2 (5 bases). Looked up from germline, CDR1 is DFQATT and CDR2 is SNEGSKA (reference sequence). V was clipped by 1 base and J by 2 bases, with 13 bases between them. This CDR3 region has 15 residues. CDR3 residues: CSARAPALDTDTQYF. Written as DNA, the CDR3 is TGCAGTGCTAGAGCCCCCGCACTAGACACAGATACGCAGTATTTT.

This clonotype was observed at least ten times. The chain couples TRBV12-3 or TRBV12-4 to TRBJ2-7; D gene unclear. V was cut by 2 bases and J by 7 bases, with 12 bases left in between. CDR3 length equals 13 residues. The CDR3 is CASSLQTLGEQYF. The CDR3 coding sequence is TGTGCCAGCAGTTTACAAACCCTGGGGGAGCAGTACTTC.

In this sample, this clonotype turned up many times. Written as DNA, the CDR3 is TGTGCCAGCTCACCACAGGGGGAGGACACTGAAGCTTTCTTT. As protein: CASSPQGEDTEAFF. The chain is built from TRBV18 and TRBJ1-1; possible D gene TRBD1, 6 bases. The CDR3 is 14 residues long. V dropped 1 base and J dropped 3 bases, with 9 bases sitting between them. The germline V gene has CDR1 KGHSH and CDR2 LQKENI.

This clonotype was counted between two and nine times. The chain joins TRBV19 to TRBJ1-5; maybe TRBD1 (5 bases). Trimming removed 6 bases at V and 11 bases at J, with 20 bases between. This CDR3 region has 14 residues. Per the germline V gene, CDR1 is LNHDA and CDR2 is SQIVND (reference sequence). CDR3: CASRKRQTGGTQHF. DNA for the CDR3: TGTGCCAGTAGGAAGAGACAGACTGGTGGGACCCAGCATTTT.

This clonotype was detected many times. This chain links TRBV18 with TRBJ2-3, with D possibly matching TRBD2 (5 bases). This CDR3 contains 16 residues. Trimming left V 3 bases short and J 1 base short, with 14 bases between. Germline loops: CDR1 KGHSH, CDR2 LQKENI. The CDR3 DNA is TGTGCCAGCTCACCTCCGTCGTCCGGGGGCACAGATACGCAGTATTTT. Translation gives CASSPPSSGGTDTQYF.

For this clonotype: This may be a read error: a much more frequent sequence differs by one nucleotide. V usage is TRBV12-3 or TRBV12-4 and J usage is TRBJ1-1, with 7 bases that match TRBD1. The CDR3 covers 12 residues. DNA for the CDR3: TGTGCCACCGCGGACAGGAACACTGAAGCTGTCTTT. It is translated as CATADRNTEAVF.

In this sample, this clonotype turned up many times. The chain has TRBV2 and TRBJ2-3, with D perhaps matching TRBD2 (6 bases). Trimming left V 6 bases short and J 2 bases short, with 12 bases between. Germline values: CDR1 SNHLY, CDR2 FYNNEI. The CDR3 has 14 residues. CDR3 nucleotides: TGTGCCAGCAGGGGGACTTTTTACACAGATACGCAGTATTTT. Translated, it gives CASRGTFYTDTQYF.

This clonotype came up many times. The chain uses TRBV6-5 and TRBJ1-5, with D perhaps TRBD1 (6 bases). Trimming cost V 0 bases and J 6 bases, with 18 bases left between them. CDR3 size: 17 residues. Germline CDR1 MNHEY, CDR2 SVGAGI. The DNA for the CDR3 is TGTGCCAGCAGTTACTCGAGGGGACAACTTGAGGGTCAGCCCCAGCATTTT. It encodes CASSYSRGQLEGQPQHF.

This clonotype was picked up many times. CDR3 nucleotide sequence: TGCAGCGTTGAAGATCCCATTAGGGGTGGGGGGAGAGAGACCCAGTACTTC. Its protein is CSVEDPIRGGGRETQYF. The chain combines TRBV29-1 with TRBJ2-5; TRBD2 might be the D (6 bases). The CDR3 runs 17 residues. V was cut by 0 bases and J by 4 bases, with 21 bases left in between. Germline values: CDR1 SQVTM, CDR2 ANQGSEA.

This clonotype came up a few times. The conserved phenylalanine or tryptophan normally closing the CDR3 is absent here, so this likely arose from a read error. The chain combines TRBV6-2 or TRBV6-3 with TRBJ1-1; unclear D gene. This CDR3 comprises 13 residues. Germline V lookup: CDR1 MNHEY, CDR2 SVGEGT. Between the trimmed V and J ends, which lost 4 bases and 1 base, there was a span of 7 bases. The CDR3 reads CASSSFTNTEAFS. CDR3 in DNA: TGTGCCAGCAGTTCCTTCACGAACACTGAAGCTTTCTCT.

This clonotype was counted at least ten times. CDR3 bases: TGTGCCAGCAGTTTATATAGCAACATGAACACTGAAGCTTTCTTT. It yields the protein CASSLYSNMNTEAFF. The chain combines TRBV28 with TRBJ1-1; no definite D call. Germline CDR1 reads MDHEN; CDR2 reads SYDVKM. V dropped 1 base and J dropped 0 bases, with 9 bases sitting between them. This CDR3 is 15 amino acids long.

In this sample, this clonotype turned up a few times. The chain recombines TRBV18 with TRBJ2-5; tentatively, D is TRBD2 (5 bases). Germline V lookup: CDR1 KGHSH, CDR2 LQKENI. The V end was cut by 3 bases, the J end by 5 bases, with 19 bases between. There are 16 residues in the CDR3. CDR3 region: CASSPPGSVRGETQYF. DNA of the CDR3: TGTGCCAGCTCACCTCCAGGCTCAGTGAGAGGGGAGACCCAGTACTTC.

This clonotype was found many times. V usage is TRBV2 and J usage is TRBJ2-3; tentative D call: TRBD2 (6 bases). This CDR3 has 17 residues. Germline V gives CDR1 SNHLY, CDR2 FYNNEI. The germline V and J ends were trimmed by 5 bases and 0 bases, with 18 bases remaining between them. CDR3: CASSRMFVGSSTDTQYF. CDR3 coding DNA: TGTGCCAGCAGTAGAATGTTCGTCGGGAGTAGCACAGATACGCAGTATTTT.

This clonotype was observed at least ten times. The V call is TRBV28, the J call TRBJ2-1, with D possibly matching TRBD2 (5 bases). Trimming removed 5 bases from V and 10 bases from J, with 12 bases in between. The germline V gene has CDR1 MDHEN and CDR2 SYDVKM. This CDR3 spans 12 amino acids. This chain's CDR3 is CASSPWVAEQFF. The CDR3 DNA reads TGTGCCAGCAGTCCCTGGGTAGCGGAGCAGTTCTTC.

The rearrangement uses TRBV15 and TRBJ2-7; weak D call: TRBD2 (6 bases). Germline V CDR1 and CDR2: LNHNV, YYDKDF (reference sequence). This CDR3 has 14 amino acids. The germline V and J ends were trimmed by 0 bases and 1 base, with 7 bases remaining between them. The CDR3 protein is CATSRDGGSYEQYF. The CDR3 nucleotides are TGTGCCACCAGCAGAGATGGAGGGTCCTACGAGCAGTACTTC.

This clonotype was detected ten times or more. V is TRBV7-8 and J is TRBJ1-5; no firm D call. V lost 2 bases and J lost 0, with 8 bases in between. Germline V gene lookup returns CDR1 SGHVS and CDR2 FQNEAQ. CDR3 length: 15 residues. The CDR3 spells CASSLMEYSNQPQHF. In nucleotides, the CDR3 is TGTGCCAGCAGCTTAATGGAGTATAGCAATCAGCCCCAGCATTTT.